This T cell receptor beta chain stems from a study of T cell repertoires in ileal Crohn's disease. Germline assignment: CDR1 MNHNS and CDR2 SASEGT. The CDR3 spans 15 residues. Deletions cut 3 bases from V and 8 bases from J, with 14 bases between. TCRdb's copy holds only in-frame clones and misses some; the assay was immunoSEQ multiplex PCR. This sample carries roughly 3,800 clones, approximately 70% of them seen once, and the ten largest clones take more than 9%. The sequencing sample was made of ileal tissue. This clonotype originated in an adult with Crohn's disease. The chain combines TRBV6-1 with TRBJ1-6; maybe TRBD1 (6 bases). CDR3 region: CASSDLGGRYSPLHF. DNA for the CDR3: TGTGCCAGCAGTGACCTGGGGGGGCGGTATTCACCCCTCCACTTT.